This T cell receptor beta chain is from a study of T cells after yellow fever vaccination. TCRdb reprocessed the 5' RACE reads with MiXCR, giving one entry per CDR3 protein. This table has 450,000 to 550,000 distinct CDR3 sequences, over 15% appearing once. V lost 7 bases and J lost 5; bases outside the gene matches: 8. The CDR3 runs to 14 residues. The clonotype comes from a man aged 25-40 years who received the YFV17D yellow fever vaccine. The material sequenced was PBMCs, taken 15 days after the yellow fever booster vaccination. The chain is built from TRBV12-3 or TRBV12-4 and TRBJ2-3; 8 bases are shared with TRBD2. CDR3 sequence: CASTLGLALDTQYF. The CDR3 nucleotides are TGTGCCAGCACCCTCGGACTAGCATTAGATACGCAGTATTTT.